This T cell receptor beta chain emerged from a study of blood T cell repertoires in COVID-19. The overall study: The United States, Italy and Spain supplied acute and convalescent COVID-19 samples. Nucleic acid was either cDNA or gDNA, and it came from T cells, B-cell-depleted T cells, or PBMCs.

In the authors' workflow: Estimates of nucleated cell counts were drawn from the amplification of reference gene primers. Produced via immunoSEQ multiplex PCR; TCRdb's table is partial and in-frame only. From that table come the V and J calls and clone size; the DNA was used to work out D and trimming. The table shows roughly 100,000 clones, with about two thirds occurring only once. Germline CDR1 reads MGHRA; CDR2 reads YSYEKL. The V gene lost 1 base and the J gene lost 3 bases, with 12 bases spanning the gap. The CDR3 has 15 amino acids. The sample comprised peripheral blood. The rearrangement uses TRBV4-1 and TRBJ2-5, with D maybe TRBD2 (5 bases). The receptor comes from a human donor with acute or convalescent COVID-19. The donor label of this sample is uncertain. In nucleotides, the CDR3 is TGCGCCAGCAGCCAAGTGTCTGTGGGAGAAGAGACCCAGTACTTC. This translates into CASSQVSVGEETQYF.